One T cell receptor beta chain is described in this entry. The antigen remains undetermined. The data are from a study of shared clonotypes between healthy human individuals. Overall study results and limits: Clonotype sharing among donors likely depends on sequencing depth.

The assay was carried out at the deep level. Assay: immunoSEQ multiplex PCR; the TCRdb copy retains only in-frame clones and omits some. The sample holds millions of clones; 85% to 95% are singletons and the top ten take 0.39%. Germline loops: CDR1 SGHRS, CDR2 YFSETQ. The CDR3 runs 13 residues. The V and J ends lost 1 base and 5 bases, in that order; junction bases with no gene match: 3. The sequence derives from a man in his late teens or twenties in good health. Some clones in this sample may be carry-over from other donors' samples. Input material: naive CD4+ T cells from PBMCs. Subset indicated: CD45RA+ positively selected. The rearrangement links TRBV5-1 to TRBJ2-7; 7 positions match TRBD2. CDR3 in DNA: TGCGCCAGCAGCTTGTGGGAGGGGAACGAGCAGTACTTC. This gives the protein CASSLWEGNEQYF.